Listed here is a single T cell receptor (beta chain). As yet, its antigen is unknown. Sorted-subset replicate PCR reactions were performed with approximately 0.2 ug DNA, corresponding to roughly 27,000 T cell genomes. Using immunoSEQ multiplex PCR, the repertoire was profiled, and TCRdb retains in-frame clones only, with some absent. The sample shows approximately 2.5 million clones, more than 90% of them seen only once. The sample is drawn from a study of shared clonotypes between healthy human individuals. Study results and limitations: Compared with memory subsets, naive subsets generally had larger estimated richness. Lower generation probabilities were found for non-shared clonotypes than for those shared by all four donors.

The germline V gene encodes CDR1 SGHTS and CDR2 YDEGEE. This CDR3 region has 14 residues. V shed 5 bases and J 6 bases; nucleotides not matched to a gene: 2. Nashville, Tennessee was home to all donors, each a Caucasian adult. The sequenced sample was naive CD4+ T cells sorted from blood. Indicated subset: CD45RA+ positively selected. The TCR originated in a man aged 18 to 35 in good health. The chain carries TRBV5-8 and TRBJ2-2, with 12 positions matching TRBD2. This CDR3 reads CASRPSGRAGELFF. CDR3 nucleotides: TGTGCCAGCAGACCTAGCGGGAGGGCCGGGGAGCTGTTTTTT.